The count of the clone carrying this T cell receptor (beta chain) is one. This CDR3 has 13 amino acids. Germline V gives CDR1 KGHSH, CDR2 LQKENI. V was clipped by 4 bases and J by 6 bases, with 9 bases between them. This sample stems from a study of blood T cell repertoires in COVID-19. Study-wide background: COVID-19 samples collected from the United States, Italy and Spain covered acute and convalescent phases. The analysed material was cDNA or gDNA that came from T cells, B-cell-depleted T cells, or PBMCs.

In the original processing: Estimates of nucleated cell counts were drawn from the amplification of reference gene primers. Profiling relied on immunoSEQ multiplex PCR, and the TCRdb table lists in-frame clones only, not all of them. The DNA gave D and trimming, while V, J and clone size come from that table. The sample lists fewer than 250,000 clones, 88% occurring once. Sequenced material: peripheral blood. The receptor comes from a human donor in a cohort sampled during active COVID-19. The J gene is TRBJ1-4, the V gene TRBV18; possibly TRBD1 for D (5 bases). CDR3 loop: CASSRGVDEKLFF. CDR3 DNA: TGTGCCAGCTCACGGGGGGTAGATGAAAAACTGTTTTTT.